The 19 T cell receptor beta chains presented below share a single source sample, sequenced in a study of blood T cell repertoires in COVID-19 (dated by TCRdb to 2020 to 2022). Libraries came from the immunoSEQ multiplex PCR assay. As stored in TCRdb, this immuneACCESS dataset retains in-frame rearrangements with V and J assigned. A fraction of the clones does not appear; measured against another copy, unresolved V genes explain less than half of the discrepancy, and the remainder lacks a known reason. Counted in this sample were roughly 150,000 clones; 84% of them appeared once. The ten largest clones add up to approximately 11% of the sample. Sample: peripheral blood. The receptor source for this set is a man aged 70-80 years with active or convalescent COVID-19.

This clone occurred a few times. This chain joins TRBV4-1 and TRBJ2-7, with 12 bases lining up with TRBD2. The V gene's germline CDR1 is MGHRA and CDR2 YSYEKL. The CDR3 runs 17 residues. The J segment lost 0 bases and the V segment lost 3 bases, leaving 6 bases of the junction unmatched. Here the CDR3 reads CASSQLQTSGSSYEQYF. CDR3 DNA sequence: TGCGCCAGCAGCCAGCTGCAGACTAGCGGGAGCTCCTACGAGCAGTACTTC.

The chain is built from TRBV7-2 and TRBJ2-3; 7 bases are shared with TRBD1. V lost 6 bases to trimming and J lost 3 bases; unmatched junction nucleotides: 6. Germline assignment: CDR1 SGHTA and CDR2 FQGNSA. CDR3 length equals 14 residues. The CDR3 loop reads CASSLDRLTDTQYF. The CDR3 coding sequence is TGTGCCAGCAGTCTGGACAGGCTTACAGATACGCAGTATTTT. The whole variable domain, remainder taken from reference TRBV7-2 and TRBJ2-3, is GAGVSQSPSNKVTEKGKDVELRCDPISGHTALYWYRQSLGQGLEFLIYFQGNSAPDKSGLPSDRFSAERTGGSVSTLTIQRTQQEDSAVYLCASSLDRLTDTQYFGPGTRLTVL.

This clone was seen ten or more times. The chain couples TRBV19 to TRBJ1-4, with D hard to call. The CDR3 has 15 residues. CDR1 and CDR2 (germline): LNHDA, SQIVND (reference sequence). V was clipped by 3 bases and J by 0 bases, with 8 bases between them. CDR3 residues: CASSIGSATNEKLFF. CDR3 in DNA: TGTGCCAGTAGTATCGGGTCAGCAACTAATGAAAAACTGTTTTTT.

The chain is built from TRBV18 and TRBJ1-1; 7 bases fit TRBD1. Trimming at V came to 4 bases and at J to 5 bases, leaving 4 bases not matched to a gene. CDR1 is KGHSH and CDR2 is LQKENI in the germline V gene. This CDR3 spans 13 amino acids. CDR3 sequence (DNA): TGTGCCAGCTCACTAACGGACAGGACTGAAGCTTTCTTT. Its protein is CASSLTDRTEAFF.

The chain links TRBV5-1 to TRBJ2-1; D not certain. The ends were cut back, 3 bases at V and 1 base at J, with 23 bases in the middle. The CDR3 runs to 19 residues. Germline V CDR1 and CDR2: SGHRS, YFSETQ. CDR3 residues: CASSYPATTGGRSYNEQFF. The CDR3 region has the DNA TGCGCCAGCAGCTACCCGGCCACTACGGGTGGCCGTTCCTACAATGAGCAGTTCTTC.

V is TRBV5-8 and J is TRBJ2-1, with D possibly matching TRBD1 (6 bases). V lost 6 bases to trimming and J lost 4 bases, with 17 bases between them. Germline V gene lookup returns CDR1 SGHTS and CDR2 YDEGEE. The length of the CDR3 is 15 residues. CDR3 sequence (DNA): TGTGCCAGCAAGGTTCTGGGGGCGCAATACAATGAGCAGTTCTTC. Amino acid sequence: CASKVLGAQYNEQFF.

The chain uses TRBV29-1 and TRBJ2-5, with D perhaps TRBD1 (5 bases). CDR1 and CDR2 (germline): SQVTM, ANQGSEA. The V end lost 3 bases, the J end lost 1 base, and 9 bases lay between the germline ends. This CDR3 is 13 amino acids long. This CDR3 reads CSVEGRAQETQYF. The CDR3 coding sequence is TGCAGCGTTGAGGGCAGGGCCCAAGAGACCCAGTACTTC.

The CDR3 sequence: CASSNLGRETQYF. The CDR3 DNA follows: TGTGCCAGCAGCAACTTGGGGAGAGAGACCCAGTACTTC. This chain uses TRBV6-2 or TRBV6-3 with TRBJ2-5; the D gene is possibly TRBD2 (5 bases). The V end was cut by 6 bases, the J end by 4 bases, with 12 bases between. The germline gives CDR1 MNHEY, CDR2 SVGEGT. This CDR3 has 13 residues.

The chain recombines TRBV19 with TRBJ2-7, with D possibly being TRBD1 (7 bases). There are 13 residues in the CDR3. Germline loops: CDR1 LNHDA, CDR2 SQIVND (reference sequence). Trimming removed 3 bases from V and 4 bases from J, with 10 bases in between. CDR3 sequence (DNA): TGTGCCAGTAGTATCCCAGGGGGGTACGAGCAGTACTTC. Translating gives CASSIPGGYEQYF. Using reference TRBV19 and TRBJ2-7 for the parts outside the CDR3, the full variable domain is DGGITQSPKYLFRKEGQNVTLSCEQNLNHDAMYWYRQDPGQGLRLIYYSQIVNDFQKGDIAEGYSVSREKKESFPLTVTSAQKNPTAFYLCASSIPGGYEQYFGPGTRLTVT.

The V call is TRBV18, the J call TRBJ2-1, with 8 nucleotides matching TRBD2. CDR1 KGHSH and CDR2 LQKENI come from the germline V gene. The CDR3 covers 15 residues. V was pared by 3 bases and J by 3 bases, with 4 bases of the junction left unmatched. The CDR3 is CASSPSGTSYNEQFF. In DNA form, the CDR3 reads TGTGCCAGCTCACCCTCCGGGACTAGCTACAATGAGCAGTTCTTC.

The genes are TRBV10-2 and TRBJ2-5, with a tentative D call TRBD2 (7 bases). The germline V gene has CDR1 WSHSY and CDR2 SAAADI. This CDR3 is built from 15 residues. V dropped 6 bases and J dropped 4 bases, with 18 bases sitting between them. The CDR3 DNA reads TGCGCCAGCAGGGAGAGGGGGGAGGGCCGAGAGACCCAGTACTTC. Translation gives CASRERGEGRETQYF.

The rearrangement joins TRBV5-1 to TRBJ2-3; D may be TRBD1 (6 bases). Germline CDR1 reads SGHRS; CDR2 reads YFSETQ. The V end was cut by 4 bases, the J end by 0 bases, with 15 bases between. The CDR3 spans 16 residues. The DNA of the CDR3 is TGCGCCAGCAGCGAGGCGACAGGCGCTAGCACAGATACGCAGTATTTT. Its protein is CASSEATGASTDTQYF.

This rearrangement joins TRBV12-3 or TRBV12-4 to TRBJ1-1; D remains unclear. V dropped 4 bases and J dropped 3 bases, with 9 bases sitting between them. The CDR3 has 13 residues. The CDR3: CASSSGRYTEAFF. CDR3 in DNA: TGTGCCAGCAGTTCGGGGAGGTACACTGAAGCTTTCTTT.

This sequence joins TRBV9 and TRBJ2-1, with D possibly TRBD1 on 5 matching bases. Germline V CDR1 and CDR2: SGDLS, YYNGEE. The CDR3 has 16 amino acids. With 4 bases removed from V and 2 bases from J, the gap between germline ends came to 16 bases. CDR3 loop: CASSPRGAATYNEQFF. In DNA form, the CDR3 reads TGTGCCAGCAGCCCCCGTGGGGCGGCTACCTACAATGAGCAGTTCTTC.

The CDR3 here is CASRLKFGGEQFF. The CDR3 DNA reads TGTGCCAGCAGGCTTAAGTTCGGGGGTGAGCAGTTCTTC. The rearrangement uses TRBV6-5 and TRBJ2-1; tentative D call: TRBD2 (6 bases). The V and J ends lost 6 bases and 9 bases respectively, with 15 bases between them. This CDR3 is built from 13 residues. Germline V gene data show CDR1 as MNHEY and CDR2 as SVGAGI.

Here the CDR3 DNA reads TGTGCCAGTGACTTGGGCAGGGGTACTGAAGCTTTCTTT. Its translation is CASDLGRGTEAFF. The chain uses TRBV7-9 and TRBJ1-1; tentative D call: TRBD1 (6 bases). Germline V CDR1 and CDR2: SEHNR, FQNEAQ (reference sequence). This CDR3 region has 13 residues. The V gene lost 9 bases and the J gene lost 5 bases, with 16 bases spanning the gap.

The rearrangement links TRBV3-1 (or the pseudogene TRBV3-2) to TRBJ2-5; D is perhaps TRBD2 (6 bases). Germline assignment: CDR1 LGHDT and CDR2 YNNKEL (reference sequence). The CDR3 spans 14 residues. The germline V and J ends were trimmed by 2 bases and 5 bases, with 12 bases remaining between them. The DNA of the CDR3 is TGTGCCAGCAGCCAATTTACTAGCTGGGAGACCCAGTACTTC. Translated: CASSQFTSWETQYF.

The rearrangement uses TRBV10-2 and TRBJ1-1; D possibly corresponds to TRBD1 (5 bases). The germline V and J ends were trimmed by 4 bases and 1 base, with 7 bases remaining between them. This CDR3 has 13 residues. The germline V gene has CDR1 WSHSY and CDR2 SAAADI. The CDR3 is CASSGQGNTEAFF. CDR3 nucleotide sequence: TGCGCCAGCAGTGGGCAGGGGAACACTGAAGCTTTCTTT.

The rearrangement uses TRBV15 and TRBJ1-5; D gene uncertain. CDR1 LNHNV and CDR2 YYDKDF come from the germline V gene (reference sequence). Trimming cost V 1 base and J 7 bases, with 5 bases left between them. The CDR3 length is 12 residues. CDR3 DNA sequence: TGTGCCACCAGCAGAGTAGAACAGCCCCAGCATTTT. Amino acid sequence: CATSRVEQPQHF.